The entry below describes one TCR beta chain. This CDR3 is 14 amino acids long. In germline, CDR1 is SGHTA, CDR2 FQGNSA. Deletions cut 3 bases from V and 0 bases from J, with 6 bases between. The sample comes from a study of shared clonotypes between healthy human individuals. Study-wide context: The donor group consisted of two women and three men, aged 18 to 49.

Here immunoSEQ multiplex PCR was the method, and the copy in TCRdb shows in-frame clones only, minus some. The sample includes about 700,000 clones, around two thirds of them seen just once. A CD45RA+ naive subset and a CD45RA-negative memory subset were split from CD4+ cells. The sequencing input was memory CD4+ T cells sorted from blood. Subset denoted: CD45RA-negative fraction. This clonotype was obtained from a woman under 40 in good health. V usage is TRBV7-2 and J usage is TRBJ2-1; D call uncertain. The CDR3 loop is CASSFDFSYNEQFF. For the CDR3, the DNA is TGTGCCAGCAGCTTCGACTTCTCCTACAATGAGCAGTTCTTC.